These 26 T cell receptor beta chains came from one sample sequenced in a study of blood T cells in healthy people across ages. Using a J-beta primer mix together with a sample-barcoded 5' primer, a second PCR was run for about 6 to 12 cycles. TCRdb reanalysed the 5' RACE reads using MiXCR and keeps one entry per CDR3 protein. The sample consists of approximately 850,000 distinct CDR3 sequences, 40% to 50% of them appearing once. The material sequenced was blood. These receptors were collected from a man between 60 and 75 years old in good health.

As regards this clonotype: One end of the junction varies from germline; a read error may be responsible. The CDR3 sequence: CASSFSGGPQEAQYF. In DNA form, the CDR3 reads TGTGCCAGCAGTTTTAGCGGGGGCCCCCAAGAGGCCCAGTACTTC. This chain joins TRBV11-3 and TRBJ2-5; 9 bases map to TRBD2. Per the germline V gene, CDR1 is SGHNT and CDR2 is YENEEA. This CDR3 spans 15 amino acids.

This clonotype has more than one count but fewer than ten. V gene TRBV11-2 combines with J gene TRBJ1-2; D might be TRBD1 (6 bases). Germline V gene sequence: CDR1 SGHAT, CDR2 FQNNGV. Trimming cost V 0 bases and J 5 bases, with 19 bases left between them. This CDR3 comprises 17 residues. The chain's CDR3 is CASSLDDQGGFTYGYTF. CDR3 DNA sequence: TGTGCCAGCAGCTTAGACGATCAAGGGGGATTCACTTATGGCTACACCTTC.

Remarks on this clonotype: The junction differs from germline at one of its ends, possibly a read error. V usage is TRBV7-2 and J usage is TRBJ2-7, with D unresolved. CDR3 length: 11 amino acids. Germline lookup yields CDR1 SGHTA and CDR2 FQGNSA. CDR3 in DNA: TGTGTCAGCAGCTTACACTACGAGCAGTACTTC. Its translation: CVSSLHYEQYF.

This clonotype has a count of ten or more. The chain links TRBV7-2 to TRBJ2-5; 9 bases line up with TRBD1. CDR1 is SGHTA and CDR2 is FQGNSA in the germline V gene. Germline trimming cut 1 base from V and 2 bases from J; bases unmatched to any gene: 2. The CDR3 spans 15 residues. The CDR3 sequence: CASSLGGTGQETQYF. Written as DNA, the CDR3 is TGTGCCAGCAGCTTAGGAGGGACAGGGCAAGAGACCCAGTACTTC.

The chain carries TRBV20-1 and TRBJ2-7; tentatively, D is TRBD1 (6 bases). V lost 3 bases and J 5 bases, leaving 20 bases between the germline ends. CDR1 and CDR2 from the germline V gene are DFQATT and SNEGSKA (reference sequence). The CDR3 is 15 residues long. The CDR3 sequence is CSARGQGSPRHEQYF. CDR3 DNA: TGCAGTGCTAGGGGCCAGGGGAGTCCCCGGCACGAGCAGTACTTC.

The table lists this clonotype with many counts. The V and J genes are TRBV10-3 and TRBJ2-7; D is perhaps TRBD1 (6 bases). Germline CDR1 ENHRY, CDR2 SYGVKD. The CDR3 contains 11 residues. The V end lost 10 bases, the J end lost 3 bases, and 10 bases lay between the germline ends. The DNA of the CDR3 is TGTGCCAGCCGGGACATCTACGAGCAGTACTTC. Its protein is CASRDIYEQYF.

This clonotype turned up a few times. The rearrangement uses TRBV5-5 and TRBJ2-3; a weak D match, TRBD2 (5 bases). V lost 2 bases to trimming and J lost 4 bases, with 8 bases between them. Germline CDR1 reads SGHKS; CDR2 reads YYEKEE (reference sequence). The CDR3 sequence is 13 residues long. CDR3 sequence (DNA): TGTGCCAGCAGCTTTACTAGTCCAGATACGCAGTATTTT. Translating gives CASSFTSPDTQYF.

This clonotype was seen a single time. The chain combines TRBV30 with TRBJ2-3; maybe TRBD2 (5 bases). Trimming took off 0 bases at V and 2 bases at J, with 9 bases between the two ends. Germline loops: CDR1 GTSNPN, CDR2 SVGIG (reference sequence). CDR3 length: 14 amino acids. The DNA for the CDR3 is TGTGCCTGGAGTGTACTAGGTATCACAGATACGCAGTATTTT. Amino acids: CAWSVLGITDTQYF.

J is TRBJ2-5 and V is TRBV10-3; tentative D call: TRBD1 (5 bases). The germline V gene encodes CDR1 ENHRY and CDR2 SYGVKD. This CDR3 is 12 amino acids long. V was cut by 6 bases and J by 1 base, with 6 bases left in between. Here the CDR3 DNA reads TGTGCCATCAGGGACATCCAAGAGACCCAGTACTTC. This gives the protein CAIRDIQETQYF.

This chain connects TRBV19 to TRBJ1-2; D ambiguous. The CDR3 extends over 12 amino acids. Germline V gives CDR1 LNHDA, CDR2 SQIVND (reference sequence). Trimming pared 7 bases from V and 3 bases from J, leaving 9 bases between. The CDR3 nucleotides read TGTGCCAGTACACGGGAGTACTATGGCTACACCTTC. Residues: CASTREYYGYTF.

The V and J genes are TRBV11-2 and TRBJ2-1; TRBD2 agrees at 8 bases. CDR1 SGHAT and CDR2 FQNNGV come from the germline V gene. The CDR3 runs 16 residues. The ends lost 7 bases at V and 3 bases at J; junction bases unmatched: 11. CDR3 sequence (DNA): TGTGCCAGCACCCAATTTGGGCTAGCGGGCTACAATGAGCAGTTCTTC. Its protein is CASTQFGLAGYNEQFF.

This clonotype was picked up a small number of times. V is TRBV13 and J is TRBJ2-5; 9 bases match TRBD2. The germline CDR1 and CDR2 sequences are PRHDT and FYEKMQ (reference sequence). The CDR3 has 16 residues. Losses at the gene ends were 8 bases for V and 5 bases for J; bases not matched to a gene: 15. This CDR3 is CASRSKRGVIRETQYF. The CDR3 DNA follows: TGTGCCAGCCGATCAAAGCGGGGGGTCATCCGGGAGACCCAGTACTTC.

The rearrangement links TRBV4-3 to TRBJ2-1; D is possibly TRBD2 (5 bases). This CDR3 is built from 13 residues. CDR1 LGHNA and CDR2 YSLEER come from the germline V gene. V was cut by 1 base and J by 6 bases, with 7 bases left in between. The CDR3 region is CASSQVAGNEQFF. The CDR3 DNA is TGCGCCAGCAGCCAAGTGGCGGGCAATGAGCAGTTCTTC.

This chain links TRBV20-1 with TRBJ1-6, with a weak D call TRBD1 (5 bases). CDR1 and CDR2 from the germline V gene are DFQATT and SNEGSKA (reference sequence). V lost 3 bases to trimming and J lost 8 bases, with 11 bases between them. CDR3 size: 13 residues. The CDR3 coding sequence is TGCAGTGCTAGTGGGGGGTTCGATTCACCCCTCCACTTT. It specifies CSASGGFDSPLHF.

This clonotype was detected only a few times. The CDR3 DNA sequence: TGTGCCAGCAGCTTAGGGGACAGGGGGGTCTACGAGCAGTACTTC. Its translation: CASSLGDRGVYEQYF. The chain is built from TRBV7-2 and TRBJ2-7; TRBD1 aligns across 11 bases. From germline, CDR1 is SGHTA and CDR2 FQGNSA. Losses at the gene ends were 1 base for V and 3 bases for J; bases not matched to a gene: 2. The CDR3 extends over 15 amino acids. Drawing the rest from reference TRBV7-2 and TRBJ2-7, the complete variable domain is GAGVSQSPSNKVTEKGKDVELRCDPISGHTALYWYRQSLGQGLEFLIYFQGNSAPDKSGLPSDRFSAERTGGSVSTLTIQRTQQEDSAVYLCASSLGDRGVYEQYFGPGTRLTVT.

The CDR3 loop is CASSEDRNSPLHF. DNA of the CDR3: TGCGCCAGCAGTGAGGACAGAAATTCACCCCTCCACTTT. V and J are TRBV5-1 and TRBJ1-6; maybe TRBD1 (6 bases). The CDR3 loop spans 13 amino acids. V was pared by 5 bases and J by 7 bases, with 10 bases between. Per germline, CDR1 SGHRS and CDR2 YFSETQ.

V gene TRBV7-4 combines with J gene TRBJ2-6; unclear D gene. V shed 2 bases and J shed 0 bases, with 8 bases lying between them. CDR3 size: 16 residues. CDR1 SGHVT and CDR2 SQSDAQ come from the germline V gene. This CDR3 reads CASSLSACSGANVLTF. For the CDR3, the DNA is TGTGCCAGCAGCTTATCGGCGTGCTCTGGGGCCAACGTCCTGACTTTC.

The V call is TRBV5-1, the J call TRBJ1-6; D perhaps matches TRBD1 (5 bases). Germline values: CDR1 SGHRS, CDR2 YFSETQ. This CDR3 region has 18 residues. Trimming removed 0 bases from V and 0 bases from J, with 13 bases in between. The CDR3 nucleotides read TGCGCCAGCAGCTTGGTGGGGGTCCGGAGCTCCTATAATTCACCCCTCCACTTT. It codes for CASSLVGVRSSYNSPLHF.

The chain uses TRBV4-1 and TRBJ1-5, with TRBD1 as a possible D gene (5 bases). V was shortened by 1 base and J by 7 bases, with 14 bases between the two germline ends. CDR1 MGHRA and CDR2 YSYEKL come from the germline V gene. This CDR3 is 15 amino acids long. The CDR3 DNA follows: TGCGCCAGCAGCCAAGTGAGGCAGGGTAGCCAGCCCCAGCATTTT. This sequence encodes CASSQVRQGSQPQHF.

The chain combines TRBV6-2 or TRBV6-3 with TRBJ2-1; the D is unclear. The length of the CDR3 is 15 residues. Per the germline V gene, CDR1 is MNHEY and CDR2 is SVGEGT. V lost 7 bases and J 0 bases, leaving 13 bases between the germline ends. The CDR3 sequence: CASIRLGGSYNEQFF. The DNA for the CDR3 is TGTGCCAGCATAAGACTGGGTGGCTCCTACAATGAGCAGTTCTTC.

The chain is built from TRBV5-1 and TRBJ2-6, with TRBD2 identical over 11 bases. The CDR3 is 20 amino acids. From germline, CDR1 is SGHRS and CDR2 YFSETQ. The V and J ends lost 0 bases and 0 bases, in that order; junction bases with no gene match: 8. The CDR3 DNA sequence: TGCGCCAGCAGCTTGGCCACCGGACTAGCGGGCCTCTCTGGGGCCAACGTCCTGACTTTC. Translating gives CASSLATGLAGLSGANVLTF.

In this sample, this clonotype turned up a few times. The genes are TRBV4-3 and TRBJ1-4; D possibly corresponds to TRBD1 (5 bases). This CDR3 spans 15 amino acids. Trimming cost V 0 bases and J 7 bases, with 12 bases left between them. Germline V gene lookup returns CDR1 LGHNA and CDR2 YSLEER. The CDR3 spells CASSQDRAGFEKLFF. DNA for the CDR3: TGCGCCAGCAGCCAAGATAGGGCAGGGTTTGAAAAACTGTTTTTT.

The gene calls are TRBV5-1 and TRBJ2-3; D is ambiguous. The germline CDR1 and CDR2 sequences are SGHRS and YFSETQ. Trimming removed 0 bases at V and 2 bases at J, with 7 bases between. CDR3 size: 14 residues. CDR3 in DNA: TGCGCCAGCAGCTTGGGAAAGCTCACAGATACGCAGTATTTT. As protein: CASSLGKLTDTQYF.

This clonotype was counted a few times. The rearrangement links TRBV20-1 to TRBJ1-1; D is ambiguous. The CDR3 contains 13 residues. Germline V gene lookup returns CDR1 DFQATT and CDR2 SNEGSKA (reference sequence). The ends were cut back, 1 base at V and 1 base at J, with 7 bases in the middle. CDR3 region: CSARAPGNTEAFF. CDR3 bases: TGCAGTGCTAGAGCCCCAGGGAACACTGAAGCTTTCTTT.

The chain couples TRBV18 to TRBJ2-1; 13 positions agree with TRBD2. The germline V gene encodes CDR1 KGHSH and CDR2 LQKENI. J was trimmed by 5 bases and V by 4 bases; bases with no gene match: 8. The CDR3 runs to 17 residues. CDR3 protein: CASSQTSGGASNNEQFF. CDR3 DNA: TGTGCCAGCTCACAAACTAGCGGGGGGGCCTCTAACAATGAGCAGTTCTTC.

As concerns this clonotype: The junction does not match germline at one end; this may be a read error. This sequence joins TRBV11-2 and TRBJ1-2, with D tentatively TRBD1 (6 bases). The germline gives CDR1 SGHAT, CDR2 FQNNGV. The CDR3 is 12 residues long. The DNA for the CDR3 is TGTGCCAGCAGCTTCAACAGGGATGGCTGCACCTTC. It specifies CASSFNRDGCTF.